This T cell receptor beta chain was recorded in a study of radiation and T cells in renal cell carcinoma. About the research overall: Nephrectomy followed 15 Gy stereotactic body radiation by 4 weeks.

TCRdb's table, derived via immunoSEQ multiplex PCR, lists solely in-frame clones and lacks some. The data contain 150,000 or so clones, about 88% of them singletons. This clone was observed a few times. Its antigen remains unknown. Overall study results and limits: From baseline, blood top tumor clonotypes peaked at 2 weeks post-radiation.

Noted time point: baseline pretreatment blood. Treatment noted: 15 Gy SBRT to primary tumor, nephrectomy 4 weeks later. This renal cell carcinoma was of the clear cell type. Germline lookup yields CDR1 SGHVS and CDR2 FNYEAQ. CDR3 size: 13 residues. The V gene lost 2 bases and the J gene lost 3 bases, with 7 bases spanning the gap. Sequenced material: blood, taken from a patient whose treatment included radiotherapy and nephrectomy. The chain employs TRBV7-6 and TRBJ1-1, with D possibly being TRBD1 (5 bases). The sequence derives from a woman in her sixties or seventies with renal cell carcinoma. This chain's CDR3 is CASSLRGDTEAFF. DNA for the CDR3: TGTGCCAGCAGCTTAAGAGGGGACACTGAAGCTTTCTTT.